This T cell receptor beta chain originates from a study of post-analysis software for immune sequencing data. Study context: The courses of disease that were included comprised relapsing-remitting, secondary progressive and progressive-relapsing multiple sclerosis.

Germline values: CDR1 SGHAT, CDR2 FQNNGV. The CDR3 is made up of 16 amino acids. V was shortened by 0 bases and J by 6 bases, with 15 bases between the two germline ends. Unique molecular identifiers had been added to the TCR beta cDNA libraries. Each sample of roughly 0.9 to 11 million input T cells yielded about 500,000 cDNA molecules, so each molecule approximated one T cell. TCRdb used MiXCR to reprocess the PCR reads, holding one entry per CDR3 protein. Counted here are fewer than 850,000 distinct CDR3 sequences, around 27% occurring once; the ten biggest clones make up more than 0.45%. The study's findings and limits: A few TRBV segments appeared more often in patients than in controls, and TRBV5-6, TRBV5-1 and TRBV20-1 were among these.

In regard to this clonotype: As yet, its antigen is unknown.

The V and J genes are TRBV11-2 and TRBJ2-1; the D is unclear. The sample taken for sequencing was blood. The receptor was isolated from a girl aged 5 to 17 with multiple sclerosis. CDR3 in amino acids: CASSLDWDRLGNEQFF. In DNA form, the CDR3 reads TGTGCCAGCAGCTTAGATTGGGATCGATTGGGCAATGAGCAGTTCTTC.